This T cell receptor beta chain was recorded in a study of cytomegalovirus exposure and HLA in healthy donors. This CDR3 has 15 amino acids. J gave up 6 bases and V 4 bases, and 7 bases lay outside the gene matches. Germline lookup yields CDR1 SGHTA and CDR2 FQGNSA. PCR involved 60 Vbeta and 13 Jbeta primers. Method: immunoSEQ multiplex PCR; TCRdb's copy keeps in-frame clones and lacks some. The data contain a few hundred thousand clones, around 80% of them seen just once; the ten biggest clones take up roughly 7.4%. The sample holds one count of this clone. This sequence joins TRBV7-2 and TRBJ2-2, with 8 nucleotides matching TRBD1. The sequenced sample consisted of PBMCs. The sequence was collected from a woman aged 60-75 years in good health and CMV-seropositive. DNA for the CDR3: TGTGCCAGCAGCTCCCCGCCAGGGGGCCCCGGGGAGCTGTTTTTT. It specifies CASSSPPGGPGELFF. Complete variable domain (other parts from reference TRBV7-2 and TRBJ2-2): GAGVSQSPSNKVTEKGKDVELRCDPISGHTALYWYRQSLGQGLEFLIYFQGNSAPDKSGLPSDRFSAERTGGSVSTLTIQRTQQEDSAVYLCASSSPPGGPGELFFGEGSRLTVL.